The present entry profiles one T cell receptor beta chain with its context. Its specific antigen is unknown. This record belongs to a study of T cells in severe cutaneous drug reactions (dated by TCRdb to between 2017 and 2020). Notes on the research overall: Recruitment took place between the early 2010s and the late 2010s, drawing patients from Taiwan, Thailand and a European registry network. To build the libraries, iRepertoire multiplex PCR was used, and the authors pointed to a comparison in which iRepertoire and 5' RACE methods, with or without UMI, captured abundant clonotypes similarly. The Naranjo algorithm and the ALDEN drug causality algorithm were used to assign the culprit drug. Enrollment was limited to patients whose SJS/TEN or DRESS diagnosis was probable or definite according to RegiSCAR criteria. Patients in either the acute or the recovery stage provided biological samples, such as blister fluids/cells and PBMC. The study paired bulk TCR sequencing with single-cell sequencing, quantitative PCR validation, functional assays and transgenic mouse experiments.

For both bulk and single-cell sequencing, libraries were prepared with the iRepertoire multiplex PCR system using TCR subtype-specific primers. Multiplex PCR with primers targeting V, D and J gene regions was used to generate bulk TCR beta libraries. Bulk TCR library preparation used roughly 95-550 ng of RNA per sample as input. An Illumina MiSeq was used to sequence the bulk TCR beta amplicons. From the authors' description of their analysis: Sample misassignments and low-quality sequencing reads were filtered out during quality control steps. CDR3 was defined as the amino acids between the V-gene Y[YFLI]C motif and the J-segment [FW]GXGT motif. The IMGT database served as the reference for assigning TRBV and TRBJ genes and CDR3 clonotypes. TRBV expression in each sample was normalized to the mean expression of the same gene in PBMC from about 45 healthy donors. TCRdb reprocessed the public reads and reports one entry per CDR3 protein sequence, without DNA. Clone size and V and J calls follow TCRdb, not the original study. The sample's records list 20,000 to 25,000 distinct CDR3 sequences. The ten most abundant clones make up under 8.5% of the sample.

The CDR3 contains 14 residues, cysteine and phenylalanine counted. No DNA was logged. The paper's findings and limits, for the study overall: The authors stated that further study is still needed to find out whether the public TCR applies more generally to SJS/TEN caused by other drugs. CBZ-SJS/TEN patients showed strongly increased TRBV12-4 usage, with averages of about 32% in blister cells and about 5% in PBMC. A public TCRbeta CDR3, present at a mean of around 15% in all seven CBZ-SJS/TEN blister samples, was undetectable or scarce in PBMC from tolerant controls and healthy donors.

Sequenced donors were patients with carbamazepine-induced Stevens-Johnson syndrome or toxic epidermal necrolysis (CBZ-SJS/TEN). Peripheral blood repertoires were obtained from CBZ-SJS/TEN patients of Han Chinese (roughly five) and European (about 6) origin. To search for drug-specific clonotypes, the T cell receptor repertoires of patients with drug-induced severe cutaneous adverse reactions were profiled by next-generation sequencing. RNA was isolated either from blister cells of skin lesions or from peripheral blood mononuclear cells. Sequencing used PBMCs. The chain couples TRBV12-3 or TRBV12-4 to TRBJ1-2; as DNA is missing, the TRBD1 call by TCRdb cannot be tested. The sequence came from a human donor with toxic epidermal necrolysis, a severe cutaneous drug reaction. The CDR3 region has the sequence CASRTATANYGYTF.